Shown below are 28 T cell receptor beta chains from a single sample sequenced in a study of T-cell memory formation after mild COVID-19. TCRdb re-called the 5' RACE reads with MiXCR, one entry per CDR3 protein. This table holds under 250,000 distinct CDR3 sequences, over 15% found once. Sequenced material: PBMCs or a T cell subset sorted from them (not recorded which). The source is an adult woman who had mild COVID-19 (a few samples of this study predate the infection). Cell type and time point are not known.

This clonotype was observed a few times. The chain joins TRBV7-3 to TRBJ2-3; TRBD2 might be the D (5 bases). Germline V gives CDR1 SGHTA, CDR2 FQGTGA. Deletions cut 4 bases from V and 0 bases from J, with 11 bases between. The CDR3 is 15 residues long. CDR3 region: CASSSPGSSTDTQYF. CDR3 in DNA: TGTGCCAGCAGCTCCCCGGGGTCTAGCACAGATACGCAGTATTTT.

Only a few counts were recorded for this clonotype. The rearrangement links TRBV7-3 to TRBJ2-2, with a weak D call TRBD1 (6 bases). Germline loops: CDR1 SGHTA, CDR2 FQGTGA. Trimming pared 3 bases from V and 6 bases from J, leaving 11 bases between. The CDR3 sequence is 14 residues long. The CDR3 DNA follows: TGTGCCAGCAGCTTGGGGGCCGCCGCCGGGGAGCTGTTTTTT. Translating it yields CASSLGAAAGELFF.

This clonotype was counted a few times. V gene TRBV7-2 combines with J gene TRBJ1-2; TRBD1 aligns across 8 bases. In germline, CDR1 is SGHTA, CDR2 FQGNSA. The CDR3 contains 16 residues. V lost 2 bases and J lost 6; bases outside the gene matches: 11. The CDR3 DNA follows: TGTGCCAGCAGCTTACCCCGACGGACAGGGAAGAATGGCTACACCTTC. It is translated as CASSLPRRTGKNGYTF.

This clonotype showed up just a few times. The chain links TRBV2 to TRBJ2-1, with TRBD2 identical over 13 bases. Unmatched junction bases numbered 6, after V lost 3 bases and J lost 7 bases. The CDR3 extends over 16 amino acids. Germline CDR1 is SNHLY and CDR2 is FYNNEI. This CDR3 is CASSDGTSGMRNEQFF. The CDR3 DNA is TGTGCCAGCAGTGACGGGACTAGCGGGATGAGGAATGAGCAGTTCTTC.

This clonotype was seen only a few times. The CDR3: CASSLTGTLLTGGELFF. CDR3 coding DNA: TGTGCCAGCAGCCTTACCGGGACACTCCTAACAGGCGGGGAGCTGTTTTTT. V and J are TRBV3-1 and TRBJ2-2; tentative D call: TRBD1 (6 bases). V lost 4 bases, J lost 7 bases, and 22 bases lay in between. Germline V gene lookup returns CDR1 LGHDT and CDR2 YNNKEL (reference sequence). This CDR3 is built from 17 residues.

In this sample, this clonotype turned up a few times. This sequence joins TRBV20-1 and TRBJ2-6; D gene uncertain. This CDR3 comprises 15 residues. The V and J ends lost 5 bases and 0 bases respectively, with 11 bases between them. The germline gives CDR1 DFQATT, CDR2 SNEGSKA (reference sequence). For the CDR3, the DNA is TGCAGTGCTCTTAGGGATCCCTCTGGGGCCAACGTCCTGACTTTC. It specifies CSALRDPSGANVLTF.

This clonotype was recorded a few times. The V and J genes are TRBV5-1 and TRBJ1-1, with TRBD1 matching 12 bases. V trimming: 4 bases; J trimming: 3 bases; junction bases outside the gene matches: 4. Germline V gene lookup returns CDR1 SGHRS and CDR2 YFSETQ. The CDR3 consists of 15 residues. The CDR3 DNA reads as TGCGCCAGCAGCCTAGGGACAGGGGGCTACACTGAAGCTTTCTTT. Its protein product is CASSLGTGGYTEAFF.

The chain uses TRBV4-2 and TRBJ1-2; D remains unclear. Germline CDR1 is LGHNA and CDR2 is YNFKEQ. V lost 0 bases to trimming and J lost 5 bases, with 7 bases between them. The CDR3 length is 13 residues. CDR3 in DNA: TGTGCCAGCAGCCAAGAATCCGGTTATGGCTACACCTTC. Its translation is CASSQESGYGYTF.

This clonotype was seen a handful of times. The chain recombines TRBV28 with TRBJ1-6; D is perhaps TRBD1 (6 bases). Germline loops: CDR1 MDHEN, CDR2 SYDVKM. V was cut by 8 bases and J by 5 bases, with 13 bases left in between. The CDR3 totals 14 residues. CDR3 in amino acids: CASRGGLNNSPLHF. The CDR3 DNA reads as TGTGCCAGCCGAGGGGGGCTAAATAATTCACCCCTCCACTTT.

This clonotype was counted between two and nine times. CDR3 amino acids: CSAQSPLAGVYEQYF. CDR3 coding DNA: TGCAGTGCTCAAAGCCCTCTAGCGGGAGTATACGAGCAGTACTTC. The chain uses TRBV20-1 and TRBJ2-7; 10 nucleotides match TRBD2. V lost 5 bases, J lost 4 bases, and 11 bases stayed unmatched. The length of the CDR3 is 15 residues. The germline V gene encodes CDR1 DFQATT and CDR2 SNEGSKA (reference sequence).

This clonotype was picked up a small number of times. The chain has TRBV24-1 and TRBJ1-1; D is perhaps TRBD1 (5 bases). Trimming pared 7 bases from V and 1 base from J, leaving 6 bases between. In germline, CDR1 is KGHDR, CDR2 SFDVKD. The CDR3 consists of 12 residues. CDR3 loop: CATSQGNTEAFF. The CDR3 nucleotides read TGTGCCACCAGCCAGGGGAACACTGAAGCTTTCTTT.

The rearrangement links TRBV6-2 or TRBV6-3 to TRBJ2-3; 15 bases agree with TRBD2. The J segment lost 1 base and the V segment lost 6 bases, leaving 5 bases of the junction unmatched. Germline values: CDR1 MNHEY, CDR2 SVGEGT. The CDR3 totals 17 residues. The DNA for the CDR3 is TGTGCCAGCAGCGGACTAGCGGGAGGGCCGCGCACAGATACGCAGTATTTT. It is translated as CASSGLAGGPRTDTQYF.

The chain recombines TRBV5-5 with TRBJ1-5; no firm D call. The CDR3 runs 14 residues. V gave up 0 bases and J gave up 5 bases, with 9 bases separating them. The germline V gene has CDR1 SGHKS and CDR2 YYEKEE (reference sequence). The CDR3 loop is CASSLVTVDQPQHF. CDR3 nucleotide sequence: TGTGCCAGCAGCTTGGTTACAGTAGATCAGCCCCAGCATTTT.

This clonotype has just a few counts. The chain recombines TRBV24-1 with TRBJ2-1; 11 bases are a match to TRBD2. The CDR3 covers 15 residues. Trimming removed 7 bases from V and 7 bases from J; junction bases left unmatched: 8. Germline V gene sequence: CDR1 KGHDR, CDR2 SFDVKD. For the CDR3, the DNA is TGTGCCACCAGGCAGGGGGGGACTAGCGGAAATGAGCAGTTCTTC. Translated: CATRQGGTSGNEQFF.

This clonotype was seen more than once but under ten times. The chain combines TRBV6-1 with TRBJ2-5; weak D call: TRBD2 (6 bases). Germline loops: CDR1 MNHNS, CDR2 SASEGT. The CDR3 runs 15 residues. V was clipped by 6 bases and J by 1 base, with 15 bases between them. The CDR3 bases are TGTGCCAGCAGCGTAGCCGGGACTGGCCAAGAGACCCAGTACTTC. Amino acid sequence: CASSVAGTGQETQYF.

In this sample, this clonotype turned up a few times. The chain recombines TRBV4-1 with TRBJ1-2; D ambiguous. The CDR3 loop spans 16 amino acids. V dropped 0 bases and J dropped 0 bases, with 11 bases sitting between them. CDR1 and CDR2 from the germline V gene are MGHRA and YSYEKL. Written as DNA, the CDR3 is TGCGCCAGCAGCCAAGATCCCCAGGCAGCTAACTATGGCTACACCTTC. It is translated as CASSQDPQAANYGYTF.

This clonotype occurred a few times. The chain joins TRBV5-1 to TRBJ2-5, with 10 nucleotides matching TRBD2. CDR3 size: 14 residues. CDR1 and CDR2 from the germline V gene are SGHRS and YFSETQ. Unmatched junction bases numbered 2, after V lost 4 bases and J lost 2 bases. CDR3 sequence reads: CASSTSGVQETQYF. In nucleotides, the CDR3 is TGCGCCAGCAGCACTAGCGGGGTACAAGAGACCCAGTACTTC.

This clonotype has more than one count but fewer than ten. The rearrangement links TRBV7-8 to TRBJ1-1; D is ambiguous. V was trimmed by 5 bases and J by 9 bases, leaving 16 bases between them. The CDR3 extends over 13 amino acids. CDR1 and CDR2 from the germline V gene are SGHVS and FQNEAQ. The CDR3 region has the DNA TGTGCCAGCAGCCGACAAACGGACGGGAAAGCTTTCTTT. Encoded protein: CASSRQTDGKAFF.

This clonotype was recorded many times. This rearrangement joins TRBV20-1 to TRBJ1-2; the D is unclear. This CDR3 comprises 11 residues. Trimming took 1 base from V and 1 from J, leaving 1 base between them. Germline lookup yields CDR1 DFQATT and CDR2 SNEGSKA (reference sequence). CDR3 protein: CSARVNYGYTF. The CDR3 coding sequence is TGCAGTGCTAGAGTTAACTATGGCTACACCTTC.

This clonotype was seen more than once but under ten times. This chain connects TRBV6-2 or TRBV6-3 to TRBJ2-7; 10 nucleotides match TRBD2. With V trimmed by 6 bases and J by 2 bases, 10 bases remained unmatched. This CDR3 contains 16 residues. CDR1 and CDR2 (germline): MNHEY, SVGEGT. The CDR3 sequence: CASSPPGLALPYEQYF. CDR3 nucleotides: TGTGCCAGCAGCCCGCCGGGACTAGCGTTACCCTACGAGCAGTACTTC.

There are a few counts of this clonotype. The rearrangement uses TRBV15 and TRBJ2-7; the D gene is possibly TRBD2 (5 bases). Germline CDR1 reads LNHNV; CDR2 reads YYDKDF (reference sequence). The CDR3 extends over 14 amino acids. The V and J ends lost 5 bases and 0 bases respectively, with 11 bases between them. CDR3: CATSVWLASYEQYF. The CDR3 nucleotides are TGTGCCACCAGCGTGTGGCTAGCCTCCTACGAGCAGTACTTC.

This chain links TRBV11-3 with TRBJ1-1, with D uncertain. CDR3 size: 15 residues. CDR1 and CDR2 (germline): SGHNT, YENEEA. The germline V and J ends were trimmed by 0 bases and 0 bases, with 8 bases remaining between them. The CDR3 coding sequence is TGTGCCAGCAGCTTAGAAGCGTATTTGAACACTGAAGCTTTCTTT. This codes for CASSLEAYLNTEAFF.

The chain employs TRBV25-1 and TRBJ2-3; D might be TRBD2 (6 bases). Germline CDR1 and CDR2: MGHDK and SYGVNS. The V end was cut by 10 bases, the J end by 4 bases, with 15 bases between. This CDR3 is 13 amino acids long. CDR3 loop: CATEAAGSDTQYF. The CDR3, as DNA: TGTGCCACGGAAGCGGCGGGGTCAGATACGCAGTATTTT.

The chain joins TRBV7-8 to TRBJ1-1; D remains ambiguous. V shed 3 bases and J shed 0 bases, with 17 bases lying between them. Per the germline V gene, CDR1 is SGHVS and CDR2 is FQNEAQ. This CDR3 is built from 17 residues. CDR3 sequence (DNA): TGTGCCAGCAGCTTGGGAGGGTTGACAAGAATGAACACTGAAGCTTTCTTT. Its protein product is CASSLGGLTRMNTEAFF.

Only a few counts were recorded for this clonotype. The chain uses TRBV18 and TRBJ2-7, with a possible D match to TRBD2 (5 bases). The V and J ends lost 5 bases and 5 bases respectively, with 16 bases between them. The CDR3 is 14 amino acids. The germline V gene encodes CDR1 KGHSH and CDR2 LQKENI. CDR3 residues: CASSSTSGVHEQYF. In DNA, the CDR3 is TGTGCCAGCTCAAGTACGTCCGGGGTCCACGAGCAGTACTTC.

The chain links TRBV29-1 to TRBJ2-3; D is tentatively TRBD1 or TRBD2 (5 bases each). Germline CDR1 reads SQVTM; CDR2 reads ANQGSEA. This CDR3 region has 13 residues. The V end lost 6 bases, the J end lost 6 bases, and 16 bases lay between the germline ends. The CDR3 spells CSVRDRGWDTQYF. DNA of the CDR3: TGCAGCGTCCGGGACCGGGGTTGGGATACGCAGTATTTT.

This clonotype was counted only a few times. This chain uses TRBV7-2 with TRBJ1-5; 9 bases map to TRBD1. The CDR3 sequence is 15 residues long. Trimming took 3 bases from V and 3 from J; bases not matched to a gene: 3. CDR1 and CDR2 (germline): SGHTA, FQGNSA. The CDR3 DNA reads TGTGCCAGCAGCTTCGGACAGGGGCTCAATCAGCCCCAGCATTTT. Translated, it gives CASSFGQGLNQPQHF.

The chain recombines TRBV12-3 or TRBV12-4 with TRBJ1-5; D not resolved. Trimming removed 1 base from V and 4 bases from J, with 8 bases in between. CDR3 size: 14 residues. CDR3 loop: CASSLVYGNQPQHF. The CDR3 DNA follows: TGTGCCAGCAGTTTAGTTTACGGGAATCAGCCCCAGCATTTT.